The clone carrying this T cell receptor beta chain was found many times. Its antigen is unidentified. This entry comes from a study of CD8 T cells in ankylosing spondylitis. Findings of the study overall: It was reported that disease-linked clones were significantly enriched in matched ankylosing spondylitis synovial fluid.

Quantitative 5'-RACE with molecular barcodes generated TCR beta libraries. TCRdb reprocessed the 5' RACE reads via MiXCR and lists one record per CDR3 protein. The data contain a few hundred thousand distinct CDR3 sequences, about 9.9% of them singletons. The TCR was taken from a female donor with ankylosing spondylitis or in good health (not recorded which). Material for sequencing was blood, either unsorted or a sorted T cell fraction (not recorded which).

In nucleotides, the CDR3 is TGTGCCAGCAGGCCAGGGTACCTCTCTGGGGCCAACGTCCTGACTTTC. Protein: CASRPGYLSGANVLTF. The chain has TRBV6-1 and TRBJ2-6; possible D gene TRBD1, 5 bases. Trimming shortened V by 6 bases and J by 0 bases, and 12 bases separated the two germline ends. Germline CDR1 and CDR2: MNHNS and SASEGT. This CDR3 region has 16 residues.